One and the same sample provided the 20 T cell receptor beta chains below, sequenced in a study of tumor-infiltrating lymphocytes in primary liver carcinoma. From around 530 ng of total RNA, TCR beta-specific cDNA was reverse-transcribed using a constant-region primer. Slightly modified ARM-PCR served as the procedure for the TCR beta libraries. These libraries came from three rounds of nested multiplex PCR. Use of TRBV1-TRBV30 forward primers with a C-beta reverse primer characterized the first two PCR rounds, which lasted roughly 9 cycles each. TCRdb re-derived calls from the multiplex PCR reads in MiXCR, one entry per CDR3 protein. The data contain 120,000 or so distinct CDR3 sequences, roughly three fifths of them seen just once; the ten biggest clones take up over 7%. Extraction of RNA together with DNA used roughly 19-31 mg of unsorted bulk tissue. What was sequenced was liver tumor tissue from sampling region 1. Subset defined: tumor region T1, superior pole. The receptors were gathered from an older woman with primary liver carcinoma and hepatitis B virus infection.

CDR3 residues: CSARTSGRARGNEQFF. In DNA form, the CDR3 reads TGCAGTGCGAGGACTAGCGGGAGGGCCCGGGGAAATGAGCAGTTCTTC. The chain joins TRBV20-1 to TRBJ2-1; TRBD2 matches at 15 bases. The length of the CDR3 is 16 residues. V shed 6 bases and J 7 bases; nucleotides not matched to a gene: 10. In germline, CDR1 is DFQATT, CDR2 SNEGSKA (reference sequence).

This clonotype appeared a single time. The chain has TRBV6-5 and TRBJ1-2; no clear D. CDR1 is MNHEY, CDR2 SVGAGI, per germline. Trimming took off 4 bases at V and 4 bases at J, with 16 bases between the two ends. The CDR3 is 15 residues long. This CDR3 reads CASSSKMGSTYGYTF. Here the CDR3 DNA reads TGTGCCAGCAGTTCCAAGATGGGGTCAACCTATGGCTACACCTTC.

Worth noting for this clonotype: This may be a read error, as it is one base from a much larger clone. The J gene is TRBJ1-1, the V gene TRBV12-3 or TRBV12-4; perhaps TRBD1 as D (5 bases). CDR3 length: 14 amino acids. Deletions cut 6 bases from V and 0 bases from J, with 11 bases between. In DNA form, the CDR3 reads TGTGCCAGCAGGACCGGACACATGAACACTGAAGCTTTCTTT. Translation: CASRTGHMNTEAFF.

On this clonotype itself: This is likely a read error, given that the CDR3 carries no conserved phenylalanine or tryptophan at its end. The chain has TRBV24-1 and TRBJ1-2, with D perhaps matching TRBD1 (6 bases). This CDR3 has 14 residues. V shed 7 bases and J shed 6 bases, with 17 bases lying between them. CDR1 and CDR2 (germline): KGHDR, SFDVKD. The CDR3 sequence is CATRGTGSFNGYTY. CDR3 nucleotide sequence: TGTGCCACCAGGGGTACAGGGTCTTTTAATGGCTACACCTAC.

This chain links TRBV7-9 with TRBJ2-5, with D hard to call. This CDR3 is built from 11 residues. Germline V CDR1 and CDR2: SEHNR, FQNEAQ (reference sequence). The V and J ends lost 5 bases and 3 bases respectively, with 4 bases between them. CDR3 bases: TGTGCCAGCAGCGAAAAAGAGACCCAGTACTTC. It codes for CASSEKETQYF. Variable domain in full (rest from reference TRBV7-9 and TRBJ2-5): DTGVSQNPRHKITKRGQNVTFRCDPISEHNRLYWYRQTLGQGPEFLTYFQNEAQLEKSRLLSDRFSAERPKGSFSTLEIQRTEQGDSAMYLCASSEKETQYFGPGTRLLVL.

This clonotype showed up just once. One end of the junction fails to match germline, which may point to a read error. This chain connects TRBV11-2 to TRBJ2-1; no firm D call. The CDR3 is made up of 14 amino acids. CDR1 and CDR2 (germline): SGHAT, FQNNGV. The CDR3 reads CASSLDRPSNGQFF. The CDR3 DNA sequence: TGTGCCAGCAGCTTAGATAGGCCCAGCAATGGGCAGTTCTTC.

This clonotype showed up just a few times. The J gene is TRBJ2-5, the V gene TRBV7-9, with 10 nucleotides matching TRBD1. This CDR3 is built from 15 residues. V dropped 5 bases and J dropped 2; count of bases not matched to a gene: 5. Germline V gene data show CDR1 as SEHNR and CDR2 as FQNEAQ (reference sequence). In DNA, the CDR3 is TGTGCCAGCAGCCGCTGGGGACAGGGGCAAGAGACCCAGTACTTC. Translating gives CASSRWGQGQETQYF. Full variable domain (missing parts from reference TRBV7-9 and TRBJ2-5): DTGVSQNPRHKITKRGQNVTFRCDPISEHNRLYWYRQTLGQGPEFLTYFQNEAQLEKSRLLSDRFSAERPKGSFSTLEIQRTEQGDSAMYLCASSRWGQGQETQYFGPGTRLLVL.

Comments on this clonotype: A much larger clone differs from this one at a single base, so this may be a read error. CDR3 sequence: CASSEERTGIYNKQFF. In DNA form, the CDR3 reads TGTGCCAGCAGTGAAGAAAGGACAGGGATCTACAATAAGCAGTTCTTC. J is TRBJ2-1 and V is TRBV6-1, with 8 nucleotides matching TRBD1. CDR3 size: 16 residues. CDR1 is MNHNS, CDR2 SASEGT, per germline.

The chain uses TRBV6-1 and TRBJ2-1, with TRBD1 identical over 9 bases. Per germline, CDR1 MNHNS and CDR2 SASEGT. This CDR3 spans 18 amino acids. J was trimmed by 7 bases and V by 6 bases; bases with no gene match: 19. The CDR3 region has the DNA TGTGCCAGCAGATATCCAATACAGGGGGCGGTTGTTCGGAATGAGCAGTTCTTC. Translated, it gives CASRYPIQGAVVRNEQFF.

This clonotype was picked up a small number of times. The chain uses TRBV5-1 and TRBJ2-1, with D perhaps given as TRBD1 or TRBD2 (5 bases each). The CDR3 loop spans 14 amino acids. The germline V gene has CDR1 SGHRS and CDR2 YFSETQ. Trimming took off 0 bases at V and 4 bases at J, with 8 bases between the two ends. CDR3 bases: TGCGCCAGCAGCTTGGCCGGGGCATACAATGAGCAGTTCTTC. Translation: CASSLAGAYNEQFF.

With respect to this clonotype: It may be a read error: a sequence one base away is much more abundant. This sequence joins TRBV7-9 and TRBJ2-1; the match to TRBD2 covers 7 bases. The CDR3 is 14 amino acids. Per the germline V gene, CDR1 is SEHNR and CDR2 is FQNEAQ (reference sequence). Germline trimming cut 5 bases from V and 3 bases from J; bases unmatched to any gene: 4. The CDR3 here is CASSKTSSYNEQFF. CDR3 DNA: TGTGCCAGCAGCAAGACTAGCAGCTACAATGAGCAGTTCTTC.

This clonotype has only one observation. This chain uses TRBV29-1 with TRBJ2-7, with D perhaps assigned TRBD1 or TRBD2 (6 bases each). V lost 3 bases and J 6 bases, leaving 12 bases between the germline ends. Germline V gene sequence: CDR1 SQVTM, CDR2 ANQGSEA. This CDR3 contains 12 residues. As DNA, the CDR3 is TGCAGCGTTGACCCCGGGGGCCTCGAGCAGTACTTC. The encoded protein is CSVDPGGLEQYF.

The V gene is TRBV11-2, the J gene TRBJ1-6, with D perhaps matching TRBD1 (6 bases). Trimming removed 1 base at V and 7 bases at J, with 11 bases between. Germline CDR1 is SGHAT and CDR2 is FQNNGV. The CDR3 spans 15 residues. The CDR3: CASSLGDIGNSPLHF. As DNA, the CDR3 is TGTGCCAGCAGCTTAGGGGACATTGGCAATTCACCCCTCCACTTT.

This clonotype was found many times. The rearrangement links TRBV6-6 to TRBJ1-6, with a weak D call TRBD1 (5 bases). Trimming stripped 4 bases from V and 7 bases from J, with 11 bases between. Germline CDR1 reads MNHNY; CDR2 reads SVGAGI (reference sequence). The CDR3 sequence is 14 residues long. The CDR3 sequence is CASSFGGDNSPLHF. CDR3 DNA: TGTGCCAGCAGTTTCGGGGGTGACAATTCACCCCTCCACTTT.

Remarks on this clonotype: The germline gene is not matched at one end of the junction; a read error may be the cause. The V and J genes are TRBV11-3 and TRBJ2-5; D call uncertain. CDR1 SGHNT and CDR2 YENEEA come from the germline V gene. The CDR3 covers 13 residues. The CDR3 region is CATSLNDQETQYF. The CDR3 bases are TGTGCCACCAGCCTGAACGACCAAGAGACTCAGTACTTC. Drawing the rest from reference TRBV11-3 and TRBJ2-5, the complete variable domain is EAGVVQSPRYKIIEKKQPVAFWCNPISGHNTLYWYLQNLGQGPELLIRYENEEAVDDSQLPKDRFSAERLKGVDSTLKIQPAELGDSAVYLCATSLNDQETQYFGPGTRLLVL.

V gene TRBV18 combines with J gene TRBJ2-7; possibly TRBD1 for D (6 bases). Germline V gene data show CDR1 as KGHSH and CDR2 as LQKENI. V was pared by 5 bases and J by 2 bases, with 10 bases between. The CDR3 length is 13 residues. The CDR3 coding sequence is TGTGCCAGCTCAATAGACAGGACCTACGAGCAGTACTTC. Translation gives CASSIDRTYEQYF.

The CDR3, as DNA: TGTGCCAGCACCTTCTGGGCTAGCAACGTTGAGACCCAGTACTTC. It codes for CASTFWASNVETQYF. The J gene is TRBJ2-5, the V gene TRBV7-9; the D gene is possibly TRBD2 (5 bases). Germline V gene sequence: CDR1 SEHNR, CDR2 FQNEAQ (reference sequence). The CDR3 has 15 amino acids. V was pared by 7 bases and J by 5 bases, with 20 bases between.

Turning to this clonotype: Because it lacks the conserved phenylalanine or tryptophan at the end, this CDR3 is likely a read error. The chain recombines TRBV28 with TRBJ1-2; D is undetermined. The CDR3 loop spans 14 amino acids. Trimming pared 2 bases from V and 8 bases from J, leaving 15 bases between. In germline, CDR1 is MDHEN, CDR2 SYDVKM. The CDR3 region is CASSLELGKMGYTL. The CDR3 DNA reads as TGTGCCAGCAGTTTAGAACTGGGGAAGATGGGCTACACCTTA.

With respect to this clonotype: A single base separates this from a much larger clone, so it may be a read error. The J gene is TRBJ2-1, the V gene TRBV12-5; either TRBD1 or TRBD2 may supply D (5 bases each). Trimming shortened V by 7 bases and J by 4 bases, and 20 bases separated the two germline ends. CDR3 length: 16 amino acids. CDR1 is LGHNT, CDR2 FRNRAP, per germline. The CDR3 is CASAPTEGLRYNEQFF. The CDR3 DNA reads TGTGCTAGTGCCCCGACAGAGGGCTTACGTTACAATGAGCAGTTCTTC.

This clonotype was found once. V and J are TRBV6-5 and TRBJ2-7, with a tentative D call TRBD1 (6 bases). Germline CDR1 and CDR2: MNHEY and SVGAGI. The V end lost 5 bases, the J end lost 3 bases, and 11 bases lay between the germline ends. This CDR3 is built from 13 residues. The CDR3 coding sequence is TGTGCCAGCAGTCGGGACACCGTCTACGAGCAGTACTTC. Its translation is CASSRDTVYEQYF.